This TCR beta chain was sequenced during a study of T cells in Graves' hyperthyroidism and ophthalmopathy (dated by TCRdb to the late 2010s). The study in broad terms: TCR V-J signatures able to tell the groups apart were searched for in a discovery cohort of more than 90 patients, of whom 43 had Graves' ophthalmopathy and about 55 had stable Graves' hyperthyroidism. Prospective prediction of ophthalmopathy was tested in an independent validation cohort of 18 to 20 hyperthyroidism patients and around 16 patients who later progressed to ophthalmopathy. The 100 discovery patients were randomly split 7:3 into training and test sets. According to the paper, TCR Vbeta CDR3 sequencing was carried out on 120 to 150 peripheral blood samples, which came from over 40 ophthalmopathy, around 74 hyperthyroidism and roughly 17 progressor patients. In addition, the study compared T-cell repertoires in thyroid tissue and in blood from about 6 Graves' hyperthyroidism patients. After sampling, hyperthyroidism patients received methimazole starting at 30 mg daily, and ophthalmopathy patients received high-dose intravenous methylprednisolone. The paper as a whole reports these results and caveats: Blood samples also contained most of the expanded thyroid clonotypes (frequency above 0.001), which suggests that blood repertoires may reflect thyroid immune responses. In validation, progression to ophthalmopathy was predicted by the model with approximately 67% sensitivity and around 76% specificity, a median of about 6.8 months before onset. A model built on a 13 V-J signature distinguished ophthalmopathy from stable hyperthyroidism, reaching about 88% sensitivity and about 81% specificity in cross-validation and 80%/75% in testing. No statistical method was used to set the sample size in advance, and investigators knew the group allocation.

Exclusion was applied to patients with uncontrolled infections, other autoimmune diseases, pregnancy or lactation. Diagnoses relied on clinical symptoms, serum thyroxine and TRAb, thyroid ultrasound and orbital computed tomography. Total RNA was extracted using Trizol reagent, and RNA quality was assessed on an Agilent 2100 Bioanalyzer. TCR beta CDR3 regions were amplified from RNA transcripts. The first round of RT-PCR for the TCR CDR3 was performed with the HTBI primer set and the Qiagen OneStep RT-PCR kit. A second multiplex PCR round built the libraries, followed by size selection and purification. Paired-end sequencing of the libraries was performed with 100 bp reads on an Illumina HiSeq2000. The published analysis was carried out like this. SOAPnuke was used to process the raw data, throwing out any read that contained adapters or uncalled bases, had a mean Phred below 15, or lacked an exact constant-primer or identifier match. COPE v1.2.5 was used to merge high-quality paired reads, and clonotypes were defined as unique nucleotide sequences. Clonotypes were aligned to IMGT TRBV, TRBD and TRBJ reference segments using MiTCR v1.1. The analysis was restricted to V-J combinations with a frequency above 0.0001, which together covered just over 99% of the repertoires. The TCS score was defined as F50 (clonal expansion) divided by E x V (chaos), with BLOSUM62-based TCRdist calculated between CDR3 peptides within each V-J. Welch's t-statistics and random forest reduced some 510 V-J features to around 14, which were used in a naive Bayes classifier (R e1071). The similarity between thyroid and blood repertoires was quantified using the Morisita-Horn index. The raw public reads went through TCRdb reprocessing: fastp at Q25, MiXCR clone calling, in-frame beta chains kept. All rows with the same CDR3 protein become a single entry with the most common DNA and genes. It is TCRdb's table, rather than the study itself, that gives the V and J calls and clone size. The sample profile shows approximately 510,000 distinct CDR3 sequences; 40% to 50% of them were found once. The ten top clones hold 35% to 50% of the sample.

From a lookup of the germline V gene, CDR1 and CDR2 are MNHNS and SASEGT. V is pared back by 2 bases and J by 3 bases, with 10 bases lying between the germline termini. The CDR3 measures 14 amino acids from cysteine to phenylalanine. Only the CDR3 region is kept as DNA, spanning 42 bases read in frame from base 1. This clonotype was picked up many times. Its antigen is not yet known. One base away there is no much larger clone; base qualities are not given. The material sequenced was peripheral blood or thyroid tissue (not recorded which). The sequence links TRBV6-1 to TRBJ1-1, with TRBD1 as a weak D call on 5 bases. The sequence came from an adult woman with Graves' disease, either hyperthyroidism or ophthalmopathy (not recorded which). DNA sequence: TGTGCCAGCAGTGAAAACGGAGGGGACACTGAAGCTTTCTTT. It translates to CASSENGGDTEAFF.